Included here is one T cell receptor (beta chain) sequence, with context. This entry belongs to a study of blood T cell repertoires in COVID-19. Overall study: Samples representing acute and convalescent COVID-19 were sourced from the United States, Italy and Spain. In each case, the material was cDNA or gDNA derived from T cells, B-cell-depleted T cells, or PBMCs.

Original methodology: From reference gene primer amplification, estimates of nucleated cell counts were derived. TCRdb's table, derived via immunoSEQ multiplex PCR, lists solely in-frame clones and lacks some. The V and J calls and clone size come from that table; D and trimming were worked out from the DNA. The sample includes about 210,000 clones, less than 90% of them seen just once. The CDR3 loop spans 18 amino acids. Germline-derived CDR1 and CDR2 are LGHNA and YSLEER. V lost 3 bases, J lost 5 bases, and 17 bases stayed unmatched. This chain joins TRBV4-3 and TRBJ2-3, with TRBD2 matching over 7 bases. The sequence was obtained from a man aged 35-49 years with acute or convalescent COVID-19. The sequenced sample was peripheral blood. CDR3 in DNA: TGCGCCAGCAGCCAGGCCTTTGGTGGCGGGAGCCCACAAGATACGCAGTATTTT. This sequence encodes CASSQAFGGGSPQDTQYF.